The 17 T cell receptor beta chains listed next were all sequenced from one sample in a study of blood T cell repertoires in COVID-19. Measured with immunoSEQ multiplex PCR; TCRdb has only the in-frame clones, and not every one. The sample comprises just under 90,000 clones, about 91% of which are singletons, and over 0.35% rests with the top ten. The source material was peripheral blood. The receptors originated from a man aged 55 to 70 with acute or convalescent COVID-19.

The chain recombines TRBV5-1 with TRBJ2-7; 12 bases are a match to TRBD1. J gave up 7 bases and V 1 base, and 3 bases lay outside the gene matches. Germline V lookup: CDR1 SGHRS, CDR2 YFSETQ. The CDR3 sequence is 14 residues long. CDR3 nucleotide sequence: TGCGCCAGCAGCTTGAGGGACAGGGGGCGGGAGCAGTACTTC. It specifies CASSLRDRGREQYF. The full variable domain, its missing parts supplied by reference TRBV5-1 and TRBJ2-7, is KAGVTQTPRYLIKTRGQQVTLSCSPISGHRSVSWYQQTPGQGLQFLFEYFSETQRNKGNFPGRFSGRQFSNSRSEMNVSTLELGDSALYLCASSLRDRGREQYFGPGTRLTVT.

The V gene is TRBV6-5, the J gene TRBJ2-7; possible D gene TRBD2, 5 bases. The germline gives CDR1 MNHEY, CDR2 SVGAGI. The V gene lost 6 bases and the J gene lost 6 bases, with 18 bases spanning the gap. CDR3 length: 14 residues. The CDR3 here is CASSRGATGSEQYF. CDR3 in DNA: TGTGCCAGCAGCCGCGGTGCGACGGGATCCGAGCAGTACTTC.

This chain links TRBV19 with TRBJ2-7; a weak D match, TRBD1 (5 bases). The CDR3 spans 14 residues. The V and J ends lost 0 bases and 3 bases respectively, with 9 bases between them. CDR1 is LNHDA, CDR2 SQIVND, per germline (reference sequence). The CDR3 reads CASSIEAGNYEQYF. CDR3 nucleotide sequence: TGTGCCAGTAGTATAGAGGCAGGGAACTACGAGCAGTACTTC.

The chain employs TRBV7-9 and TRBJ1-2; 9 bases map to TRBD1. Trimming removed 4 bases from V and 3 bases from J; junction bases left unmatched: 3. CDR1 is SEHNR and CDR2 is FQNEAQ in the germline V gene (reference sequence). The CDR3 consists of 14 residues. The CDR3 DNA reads TGTGCCAGCAGCTCCGGGACAGGGCACTATGGCTACACCTTC. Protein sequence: CASSSGTGHYGYTF. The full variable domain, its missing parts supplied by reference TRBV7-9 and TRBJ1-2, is DTGVSQNPRHKITKRGQNVTFRCDPISEHNRLYWYRQTLGQGPEFLTYFQNEAQLEKSRLLSDRFSAERPKGSFSTLEIQRTEQGDSAMYLCASSSGTGHYGYTFGSGTRLTVV.

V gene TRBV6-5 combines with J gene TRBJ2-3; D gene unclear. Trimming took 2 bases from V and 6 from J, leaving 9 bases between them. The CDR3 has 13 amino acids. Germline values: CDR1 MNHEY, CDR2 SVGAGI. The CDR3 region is CASSYDITDTQYF. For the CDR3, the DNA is TGTGCCAGCAGTTACGACATAACGGATACGCAGTATTTT.

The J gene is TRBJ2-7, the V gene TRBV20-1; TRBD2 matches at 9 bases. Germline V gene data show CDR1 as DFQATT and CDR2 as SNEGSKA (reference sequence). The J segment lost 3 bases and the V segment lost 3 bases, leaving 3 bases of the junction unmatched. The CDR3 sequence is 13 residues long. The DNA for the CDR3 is TGCAGTGCTAGTGGCGGGAGGGACTACGAGCAGTACTTC. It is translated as CSASGGRDYEQYF.

The DNA of the CDR3 is TGTGCCAGCAGCACAATGGCTAGCTTGACAGATACGCAGTATTTT. Its protein is CASSTMASLTDTQYF. V is TRBV7-8 and J is TRBJ2-3; maybe TRBD2 (5 bases). Trimming removed 5 bases at V and 3 bases at J, with 15 bases between. Looked up from germline, CDR1 is SGHVS and CDR2 is FQNEAQ. The CDR3 is made up of 15 amino acids.

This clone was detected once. Here the CDR3 reads CAWKKDRGPTEAFF. The CDR3 coding sequence is TGTGCCTGGAAGAAGGACAGGGGGCCCACTGAAGCTTTCTTT. The V and J genes are TRBV30 and TRBJ1-1; TRBD1 aligns across 11 bases. The germline V gene encodes CDR1 GTSNPN and CDR2 SVGIG (reference sequence). J gave up 4 bases and V 4 bases, and 5 bases lay outside the gene matches. The CDR3 has 14 residues.

The CDR3 nucleotides are TGCGCCAGCAGCTACCTTTCGGGACTAAACGCCGGGGAGCTGTTTTTT. Amino acid sequence: CASSYLSGLNAGELFF. The chain joins TRBV5-1 to TRBJ2-2; 7 bases line up with TRBD2. V dropped 3 bases and J dropped 6; count of bases not matched to a gene: 11. This CDR3 has 16 residues. The germline V gene has CDR1 SGHRS and CDR2 YFSETQ.

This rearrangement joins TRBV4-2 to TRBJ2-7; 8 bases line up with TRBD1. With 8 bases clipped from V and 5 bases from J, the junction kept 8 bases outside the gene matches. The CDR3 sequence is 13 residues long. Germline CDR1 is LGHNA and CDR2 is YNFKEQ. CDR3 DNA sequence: TGTGCCAGCTCTAGGACAGGGTCGCACGAGCAGTACTTC. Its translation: CASSRTGSHEQYF.

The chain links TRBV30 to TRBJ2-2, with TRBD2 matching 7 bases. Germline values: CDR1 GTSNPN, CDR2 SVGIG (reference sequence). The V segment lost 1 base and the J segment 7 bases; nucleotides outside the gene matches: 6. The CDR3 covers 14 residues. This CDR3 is CAWSGGLAVGELFF. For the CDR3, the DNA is TGTGCCTGGAGTGGAGGGCTAGCGGTCGGGGAGCTGTTTTTT.

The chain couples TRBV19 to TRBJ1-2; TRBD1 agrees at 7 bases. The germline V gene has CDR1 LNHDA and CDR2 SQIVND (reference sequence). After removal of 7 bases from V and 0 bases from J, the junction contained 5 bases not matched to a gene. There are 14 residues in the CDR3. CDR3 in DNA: TGTGCCAGTACCCCCGGACAGGCTAACTATGGCTACACCTTC. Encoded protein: CASTPGQANYGYTF.

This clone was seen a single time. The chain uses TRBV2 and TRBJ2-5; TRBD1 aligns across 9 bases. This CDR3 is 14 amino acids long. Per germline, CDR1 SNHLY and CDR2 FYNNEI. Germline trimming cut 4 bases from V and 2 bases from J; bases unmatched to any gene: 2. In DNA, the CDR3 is TGTGCCAGCAGTGGCGGGACAGGGCAAGAGACCCAGTACTTC. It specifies CASSGGTGQETQYF. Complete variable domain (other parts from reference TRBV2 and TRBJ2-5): EPEVTQTPSHQVTQMGQEVILRCVPISNHLYFYWYRQILGQKVEFLVSFYNNEISEKSEIFDDQFSVERPDGSNFTLKIRSTKLEDSAMYFCASSGGTGQETQYFGPGTRLLVL.

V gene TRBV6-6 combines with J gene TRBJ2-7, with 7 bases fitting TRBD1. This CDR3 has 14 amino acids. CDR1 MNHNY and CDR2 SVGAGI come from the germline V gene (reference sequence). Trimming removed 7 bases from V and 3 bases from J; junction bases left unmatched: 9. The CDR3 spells CASNGDSGGYEQYF. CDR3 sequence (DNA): TGTGCCAGCAATGGGGACAGTGGCGGCTACGAGCAGTACTTC.

DNA for the CDR3: TGCGCCAGCAGCCCCACAGGGGCCAGTGGTGGTAATTCACCCCTCCACTTT. Translated: CASSPTGASGGNSPLHF. The chain uses TRBV5-1 and TRBJ1-6; TRBD1 aligns across 7 bases. This CDR3 has 17 amino acids. Germline assignment: CDR1 SGHRS and CDR2 YFSETQ. The V segment lost 4 bases and the J segment 6 bases; nucleotides outside the gene matches: 13.

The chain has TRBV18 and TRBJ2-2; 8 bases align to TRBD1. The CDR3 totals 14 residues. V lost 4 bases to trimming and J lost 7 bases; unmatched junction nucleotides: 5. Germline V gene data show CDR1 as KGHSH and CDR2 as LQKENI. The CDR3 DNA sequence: TGTGCCAGCTCACGCCAGGGGGCGAGCGGGGAGCTGTTTTTT. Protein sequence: CASSRQGASGELFF.

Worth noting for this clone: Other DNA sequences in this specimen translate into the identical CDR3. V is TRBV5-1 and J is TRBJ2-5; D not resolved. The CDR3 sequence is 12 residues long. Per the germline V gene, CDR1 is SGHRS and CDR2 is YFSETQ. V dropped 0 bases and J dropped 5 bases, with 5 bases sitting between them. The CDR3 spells CASSLAGETQYF. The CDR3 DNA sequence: TGCGCCAGCAGCTTGGCCGGGGAGACCCAGTACTTC.